These T cell receptor beta chains were read from a single sample in a study of blood T cell repertoires in COVID-19. Assay: immunoSEQ multiplex PCR; the TCRdb copy retains only in-frame clones and omits some. Among roughly 140,000 clones listed, roughly 87% were seen once. The sequencing sample was made of peripheral blood. The receptors were sampled from an older woman with active or convalescent COVID-19. Each CDR3 is given with its conserved first and last residue. A D gene is named only where the DNA matches it firmly. Only some rows state a clone size, as once, few, many or a class for expanded clones.

clone size: NA; V gene: TRBV7-2; J gene: TRBJ2-1; CDR3 length: 16; D gene: TRBD1; CDR3 DNA: TGTGCCAGCAGCGGGGGCCGAGGGGGCGGCTACAATGAGCAGTTCTTC; CDR3 protein: CASSGGRGGGYNEQFF
clone size: NA; V gene: TRBV9; J gene: TRBJ2-2; CDR3 length: 15; D gene: NA; CDR3 DNA: TGTGCCAGCAGCGTAGTGGGAGTAGCGGCCGGGGAGCTGTTTTTT; CDR3 protein: CASSVVGVAAGELFF
clone size: NA; V gene: TRBV10-3; J gene: TRBJ1-4; CDR3 length: 14; D gene: NA; CDR3 DNA: TGTGCCATCAGTGAGGGCAGGCGTAATGAAAAACTGTTTTTT; CDR3 protein: CAISEGRRNEKLFF
clone size: NA; V gene: TRBV19; J gene: TRBJ1-3; CDR3 length: 14; D gene: TRBD1; CDR3 DNA: TGTGCCAGTAGTACCGGGACAGCCGGAAACACCATATATTTT; CDR3 protein: CASSTGTAGNTIYF
clone size: once; V gene: TRBV9; J gene: TRBJ2-5; CDR3 length: 12; D gene: NA; CDR3 DNA: TGTGCCAGCAGCGTAGGCGAGGGGACCCAGTACTTC; CDR3 protein: CASSVGEGTQYF
clone size: NA; V gene: TRBV18; J gene: TRBJ1-6; CDR3 length: 18; D gene: NA; CDR3 DNA: TGTGCCAGCTCACCATTATCTAGTAGCGGACCCTATAATTCACCCCTCCACTTT; CDR3 protein: CASSPLSSSGPYNSPLHF
clone size: NA; V gene: TRBV5-1; J gene: TRBJ2-5; CDR3 length: 16; D gene: NA; CDR3 DNA: TGCGCCAGCAGCTTGGTAACCCGGGGGAGCCAAGAGACCCAGTACTTC; CDR3 protein: CASSLVTRGSQETQYF
clone size: NA; V gene: TRBV11-2; J gene: TRBJ2-5; CDR3 length: 15; D gene: NA; CDR3 DNA: TGTGCCAGCACCGCCACTCCGACTCCCACCGAGACCCAGTACTTC; CDR3 protein: CASTATPTPTETQYF
clone size: once; V gene: TRBV10-3; J gene: TRBJ2-3; CDR3 length: 17; D gene: NA; CDR3 DNA: TGTGCCATCAGTGAGTCGATAAGGATCGAGGGCACAGATACGCAGTATTTT; CDR3 protein: CAISESIRIEGTDTQYF
clone size: few; V gene: TRBV10-3; J gene: TRBJ2-1; CDR3 length: 14; D gene: TRBD1; CDR3 DNA: TGTGCCATGACCCCGGGACAGGACCTCAATGAGCAGTTCTTC; CDR3 protein: CAMTPGQDLNEQFF
clone size: NA; V gene: TRBV10-3; J gene: TRBJ2-1; CDR3 length: 17; D gene: TRBD2; CDR3 DNA: TGTGCCATCAGTGACAGTCTAGCGGGGGACAAAAACAATGAGCAGTTCTTC; CDR3 protein: CAISDSLAGDKNNEQFF
clone size: NA; V gene: TRBV5-4; J gene: TRBJ2-2; CDR3 length: 13; D gene: NA; CDR3 DNA: TGTGCCAGCAGCTCCGCGGGCACCGGGGAGCTGTTTTTT; CDR3 protein: CASSSAGTGELFF
clone size: NA; V gene: TRBV6-1; J gene: TRBJ1-6; CDR3 length: 16; D gene: NA; CDR3 DNA: TGTGCCAGCAGTGAAGCTGTACAGGCCGGCGGTTCACCCCTCCACTTT; CDR3 protein: CASSEAVQAGGSPLHF
clone size: NA; V gene: TRBV28; J gene: TRBJ2-7; CDR3 length: 11; D gene: NA; CDR3 DNA: TGTGCCAGCAGGACTAACTACGAGCAGTACTTC; CDR3 protein: CASRTNYEQYF
clone size: NA; V gene: TRBV9; J gene: TRBJ1-2; CDR3 length: 14; D gene: NA; CDR3 DNA: TGTGCCAGCACCATAAGCGCCGGGGATGGTGGCTACACCTTC; CDR3 protein: CASTISAGDGGYTF
clone size: NA; V gene: TRBV7-2; J gene: TRBJ2-7; CDR3 length: 16; D gene: TRBD1; CDR3 DNA: TGTGCCAGCAGCTTAGTATCAGGGGGCGTCGCCTACGAGCAGTACTTC; CDR3 protein: CASSLVSGGVAYEQYF
clone size: NA; V gene: TRBV3-1/TRBV3-2; J gene: TRBJ2-5; CDR3 length: 15; D gene: NA; CDR3 DNA: TGTGCCAGCAGCCATGAGGGCAGGGGACAAGAGACCCAGTACTTC; CDR3 protein: CASSHEGRGQETQYF
clone size: NA; V gene: TRBV29-1; J gene: TRBJ1-2; CDR3 length: 12; D gene: NA; CDR3 DNA: TGCAGCGCCGCAAGGTCGGGCTATGGCTACACCTTC; CDR3 protein: CSAARSGYGYTF
clone size: NA; V gene: TRBV9; J gene: TRBJ2-1; CDR3 length: 17; D gene: TRBD1; CDR3 DNA: TGTGCCAGCAGCGTAGATGACCAGAGACAGGGGGCTTATGAGCAGTTCTTC; CDR3 protein: CASSVDDQRQGAYEQFF
clone size: NA; V gene: TRBV19; J gene: TRBJ2-1; CDR3 length: 13; D gene: NA; CDR3 DNA: TGTGCCAGTAGTACACAGCCAGAGAATGAGCAGTTCTTC; CDR3 protein: CASSTQPENEQFF
clone size: NA; V gene: TRBV6-5; J gene: TRBJ2-7; CDR3 length: 16; D gene: TRBD1; CDR3 DNA: TGTGCCAGCAGTTACTCGACAGGGTATGGATTCTACGAGCAGTACTTC; CDR3 protein: CASSYSTGYGFYEQYF
clone size: NA; V gene: TRBV7-9; J gene: TRBJ1-2; CDR3 length: 14; D gene: TRBD1; CDR3 DNA: TGTGCCAGCAGCTCCAACGCAGGGGGATATGGCTACACCTTC; CDR3 protein: CASSSNAGGYGYTF
clone size: once; V gene: TRBV3-1/TRBV3-2; J gene: TRBJ2-7; CDR3 length: 15; D gene: NA; CDR3 DNA: TGTGCCAGCAGCCAAGATTGGGGGGTCTCCTACGAGCAGTACTTC; CDR3 protein: CASSQDWGVSYEQYF
clone size: NA; V gene: TRBV5-1; J gene: TRBJ2-3; CDR3 length: 15; D gene: NA; CDR3 DNA: TGCGCCAGCAGCTTGGGTGACATTTGGTCAGATACGCAGTATTTT; CDR3 protein: CASSLGDIWSDTQYF
clone size: NA; V gene: TRBV19; J gene: TRBJ1-5; CDR3 length: 13; D gene: NA; CDR3 DNA: TGTGCCAGTAGTTTGAGTAGCAATCAGCCCCAGCATTTT; CDR3 protein: CASSLSSNQPQHF
clone size: NA; V gene: TRBV29-1; J gene: TRBJ2-3; CDR3 length: 15; D gene: NA; CDR3 DNA: TGCAGCGTTGACCCCTGGCAGAAAGGCACAGATACGCAGTATTTT; CDR3 protein: CSVDPWQKGTDTQYF
clone size: NA; V gene: TRBV19; J gene: TRBJ2-3; CDR3 length: 15; D gene: TRBD2; CDR3 DNA: TGTGCCAGTAGCCGAGCGGGGGGGCGCACAGATACGCAGTATTTT; CDR3 protein: CASSRAGGRTDTQYF
clone size: NA; V gene: TRBV2; J gene: TRBJ1-5; CDR3 length: 14; D gene: NA; CDR3 DNA: TGTGCCAGCAGTGGGCAGGGATTCACTCAGCCCCAGCATTTT; CDR3 protein: CASSGQGFTQPQHF
clone size: NA; V gene: TRBV11-2; J gene: TRBJ1-4; CDR3 length: 16; D gene: TRBD1; CDR3 DNA: TGTGCCAGCAGCAGTGGACAGGAATCAACTAATGAAAAACTGTTTTTT; CDR3 protein: CASSSGQESTNEKLFF
clone size: NA; V gene: TRBV10-3; J gene: TRBJ2-7; CDR3 length: 16; D gene: TRBD2; CDR3 DNA: TGTGCCATCAGTCCCGGAGCGGGGGAGAGCTCCTACGAGCAGTACTTC; CDR3 protein: CAISPGAGESSYEQYF
clone size: NA; V gene: TRBV15; J gene: TRBJ1-1; CDR3 length: 16; D gene: NA; CDR3 DNA: TGTGCCACCAGCAGAGATCAGGTCCTGTTTTCTTCTGAAGCTTTCTTT; CDR3 protein: CATSRDQVLFSSEAFF
clone size: NA; V gene: TRBV7-8; J gene: TRBJ2-3; CDR3 length: 16; D gene: TRBD2; CDR3 DNA: TGTGCCAGCAGCTGGGGGTGGCTAGCGGGGTTGGATACGCAGTATTTT; CDR3 protein: CASSWGWLAGLDTQYF
clone size: NA; V gene: TRBV12-3/TRBV12-4; J gene: TRBJ1-2; CDR3 length: 13; D gene: NA; CDR3 DNA: TGTGCCAGCAGTCCGGGCGGGGTTTTTGGCTACACCTTC; CDR3 protein: CASSPGGVFGYTF
clone size: NA; V gene: TRBV9; J gene: TRBJ1-3; CDR3 length: 16; D gene: TRBD1; CDR3 DNA: TGTGCCAGCAGCGCCGGGGACAGGGGGCCTGGAAACACCATATATTTT; CDR3 protein: CASSAGDRGPGNTIYF
clone size: NA; V gene: TRBV18; J gene: TRBJ1-1; CDR3 length: 16; D gene: NA; CDR3 DNA: TGTGCCAGCTCACCAAATGAAGGGGGAATGAACACTGAAGCTTTCTTT; CDR3 protein: CASSPNEGGMNTEAFF
clone size: NA; V gene: TRBV11-2; J gene: TRBJ1-2; CDR3 length: 19; D gene: NA; CDR3 DNA: TGTGCCAGCAGCTCAACCTTCCGGGACACTGTGCACCCTAACTATGGCTACACCTTC; CDR3 protein: CASSSTFRDTVHPNYGYTF
clone size: NA; V gene: TRBV7-2; J gene: TRBJ1-1; CDR3 length: 16; D gene: NA; CDR3 DNA: TGTGCCAGCAGCTTAGCGTCTCAGGTGACGAACACTGAAGCTTTCTTT; CDR3 protein: CASSLASQVTNTEAFF
clone size: once; V gene: TRBV2; J gene: TRBJ1-5; CDR3 length: 13; D gene: NA; CDR3 DNA: TGTGCCAGCAGTGAACGAGAAAATCAGCCCCAGCATTTT; CDR3 protein: CASSERENQPQHF
clone size: NA; V gene: TRBV6-6; J gene: TRBJ2-5; CDR3 length: 16; D gene: TRBD2; CDR3 DNA: TGTGCCAGCAGTTGGGGCCGGGCGGGGGGTCAAGAGACCCAGTACTTC; CDR3 protein: CASSWGRAGGQETQYF
clone size: NA; V gene: TRBV7-2; J gene: TRBJ1-2; CDR3 length: 14; D gene: TRBD1; CDR3 DNA: TGTGCCAGCAGCTTATTTTGGGACAGCTATGGCTACACCTTC; CDR3 protein: CASSLFWDSYGYTF
clone size: NA; V gene: TRBV6-5; J gene: TRBJ1-2; CDR3 length: 13; D gene: NA; CDR3 DNA: TGTGCCAATACAGGGCCCTTGGGGTATGGCTACACCTTC; CDR3 protein: CANTGPLGYGYTF
clone size: NA; V gene: TRBV30; J gene: TRBJ2-7; CDR3 length: 11; D gene: NA; CDR3 DNA: TGTGCCTGGAGTGGAGGGGAGGATGAGTACTTC; CDR3 protein: CAWSGGEDEYF
clone size: NA; V gene: TRBV18; J gene: TRBJ1-1; CDR3 length: 14; D gene: NA; CDR3 DNA: TGTGCCAGCTCACCCACCGACAGGAACACTGAAGCTTTCTTT; CDR3 protein: CASSPTDRNTEAFF
clone size: NA; V gene: TRBV5-1; J gene: TRBJ1-5; CDR3 length: 14; D gene: NA; CDR3 DNA: TGCGCCAGCAGCTTGGACAGTAGCAATCAGCCCCAGCATTTT; CDR3 protein: CASSLDSSNQPQHF
clone size: NA; V gene: TRBV13; J gene: TRBJ1-3; CDR3 length: 14; D gene: NA; CDR3 DNA: TGTGCCAGCAGCTTCGGGGGTCTCGGAAACACCATATATTTT; CDR3 protein: CASSFGGLGNTIYF
clone size: NA; V gene: TRBV30; J gene: TRBJ1-6; CDR3 length: 15; D gene: NA; CDR3 DNA: TGTGCCTGGAGTGTAAAGGGGGCCTATAATTCACCCCTCCACTTT; CDR3 protein: CAWSVKGAYNSPLHF
clone size: NA; V gene: TRBV7-2; J gene: TRBJ1-2; CDR3 length: 13; D gene: NA; CDR3 DNA: TGTGCCAGCAGTTTTATCGACAGAAGCGGCTACACCTTC; CDR3 protein: CASSFIDRSGYTF
clone size: NA; V gene: TRBV27; J gene: TRBJ1-2; CDR3 length: 14; D gene: NA; CDR3 DNA: TGTGCCAGCAGTTTAGTAGTAGGGGGGGATGGCTACACCTTC; CDR3 protein: CASSLVVGGDGYTF
clone size: NA; V gene: TRBV25-1; J gene: TRBJ1-2; CDR3 length: 10; D gene: NA; CDR3 DNA: TGTGCCAGCAGCTATTTTAGCTACACCTTC; CDR3 protein: CASSYFSYTF
clone size: few; V gene: TRBV4-3; J gene: TRBJ1-1; CDR3 length: 17; D gene: NA; CDR3 DNA: TGCGCCAGCAGCCAAGCTTTGACTCATGAAGGAAAAACTGAAGCTTTCTTT; CDR3 protein: CASSQALTHEGKTEAFF
clone size: NA; V gene: TRBV6-6; J gene: TRBJ1-2; CDR3 length: 13; D gene: TRBD1; CDR3 DNA: TGTGCCAGCAGTTCCGGACAGGGTTGGGGCTACACCTTC; CDR3 protein: CASSSGQGWGYTF
clone size: NA; V gene: TRBV6-2/TRBV6-3; J gene: TRBJ1-2; CDR3 length: 13; D gene: NA; CDR3 DNA: TGTGCCAGCAGTTATGGTCAGTTAAATGGCTACACCTTC; CDR3 protein: CASSYGQLNGYTF
clone size: NA; V gene: TRBV7-2; J gene: TRBJ2-3; CDR3 length: 16; D gene: TRBD2; CDR3 DNA: TGTGCCAGCAGCTTCTCTAGCGGATCTAGCACAGATACGCAGTATTTT; CDR3 protein: CASSFSSGSSTDTQYF
clone size: NA; V gene: TRBV4-3; J gene: TRBJ2-7; CDR3 length: 16; D gene: TRBD2; CDR3 DNA: TGCGCCAGCAGCCAAGAGTTCGGCGGGGGGACCTACGAGCAGTACTTC; CDR3 protein: CASSQEFGGGTYEQYF
clone size: NA; V gene: TRBV7-2; J gene: TRBJ1-1; CDR3 length: 13; D gene: NA; CDR3 DNA: TGTGCCAGCAGCCACTACAGGGACACTGAAGCTTTCTTT; CDR3 protein: CASSHYRDTEAFF